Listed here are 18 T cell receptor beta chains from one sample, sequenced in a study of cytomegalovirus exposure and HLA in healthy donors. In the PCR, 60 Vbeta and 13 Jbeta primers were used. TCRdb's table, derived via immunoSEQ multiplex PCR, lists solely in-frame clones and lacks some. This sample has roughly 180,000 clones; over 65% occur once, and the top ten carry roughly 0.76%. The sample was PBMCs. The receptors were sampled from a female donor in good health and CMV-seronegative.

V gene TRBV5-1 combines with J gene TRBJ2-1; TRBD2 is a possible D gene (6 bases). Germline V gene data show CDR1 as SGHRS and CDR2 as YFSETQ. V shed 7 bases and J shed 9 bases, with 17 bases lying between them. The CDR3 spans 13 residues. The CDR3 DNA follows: TGCGCCAGCGCACGAAACATGGAGGGTGAGCAGTTCTTC. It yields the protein CASARNMEGEQFF.

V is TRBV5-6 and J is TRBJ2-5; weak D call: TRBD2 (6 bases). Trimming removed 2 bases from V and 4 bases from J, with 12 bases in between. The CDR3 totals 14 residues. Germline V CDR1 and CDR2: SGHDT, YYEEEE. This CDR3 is CASSFGGVGETQYF. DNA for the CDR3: TGTGCCAGCAGCTTCGGAGGGGTTGGAGAGACCCAGTACTTC.

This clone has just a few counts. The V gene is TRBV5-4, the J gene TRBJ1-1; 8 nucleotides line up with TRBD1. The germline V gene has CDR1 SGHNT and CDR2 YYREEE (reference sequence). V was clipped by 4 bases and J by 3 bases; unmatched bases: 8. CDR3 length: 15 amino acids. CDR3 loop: CASSLGQGRDTEAFF. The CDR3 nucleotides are TGTGCCAGCAGCCTAGGACAGGGAAGGGACACTGAAGCTTTCTTT. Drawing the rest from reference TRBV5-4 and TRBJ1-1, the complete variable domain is ETGVTQSPTHLIKTRGQQVTLRCSSQSGHNTVSWYQQALGQGPQFIFQYYREEENGRGNFPPRFSGLQFPNYSSELNVNALELDDSALYLCASSLGQGRDTEAFFGQGTRLTVV.

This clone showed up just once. CDR3 nucleotide sequence: TGTGCCAGCAGCTTGGTACAGGGGCCCTACGAGCAGTACTTC. This codes for CASSLVQGPYEQYF. The chain recombines TRBV5-4 with TRBJ2-7; TRBD1 agrees at 7 bases. Per the germline V gene, CDR1 is SGHNT and CDR2 is YYREEE (reference sequence). The CDR3 extends over 14 amino acids. Trimming cost V 0 bases and J 2 bases; bases outside gene matches: 2.

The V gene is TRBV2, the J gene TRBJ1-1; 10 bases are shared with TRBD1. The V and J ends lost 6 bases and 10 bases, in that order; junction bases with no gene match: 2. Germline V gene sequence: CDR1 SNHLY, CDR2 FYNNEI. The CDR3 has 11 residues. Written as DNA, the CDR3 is TGTGCCAGCAGACGGACAGGGGGAGCTTTCTTT. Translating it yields CASRRTGGAFF.

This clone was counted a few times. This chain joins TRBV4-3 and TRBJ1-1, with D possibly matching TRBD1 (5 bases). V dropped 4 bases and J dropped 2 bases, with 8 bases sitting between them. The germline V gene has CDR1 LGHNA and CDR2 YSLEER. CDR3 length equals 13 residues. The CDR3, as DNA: TGCGCCAGCAGCCTACAGGTTAACACTGAAGCTTTCTTT. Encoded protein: CASSLQVNTEAFF.

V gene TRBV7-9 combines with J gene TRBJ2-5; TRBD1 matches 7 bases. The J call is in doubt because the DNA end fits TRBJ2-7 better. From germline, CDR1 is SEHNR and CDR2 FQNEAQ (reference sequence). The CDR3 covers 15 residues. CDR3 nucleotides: TGTGCCAGCAGCAACGACAGGGTCCCCACCTACGAGCAGTACTTC. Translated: CASSNDRVPTYEQYF.

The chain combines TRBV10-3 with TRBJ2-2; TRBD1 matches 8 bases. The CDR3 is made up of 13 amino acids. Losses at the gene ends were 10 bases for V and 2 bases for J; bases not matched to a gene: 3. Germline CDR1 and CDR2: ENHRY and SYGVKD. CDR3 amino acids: CASTGGNTGELFF. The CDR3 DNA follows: TGTGCCAGCACAGGGGGAAACACCGGGGAGCTGTTTTTT.

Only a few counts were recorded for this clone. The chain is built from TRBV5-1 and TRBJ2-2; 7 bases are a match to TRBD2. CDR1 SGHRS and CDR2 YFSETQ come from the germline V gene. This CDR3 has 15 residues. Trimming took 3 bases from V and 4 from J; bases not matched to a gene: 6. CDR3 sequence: CASSSSGSGTGELFF. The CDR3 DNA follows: TGCGCCAGCAGCTCTAGCGGCTCCGGCACCGGGGAGCTGTTTTTT.

In DNA form, the CDR3 reads TGCGCCAGCAGCTTGGGTCGGGAGAGGCCGGGTGGGCTGGATGAGCAGTTCTTC. Translated: CASSLGRERPGGLDEQFF. The rearrangement joins TRBV5-1 to TRBJ2-1; weak D call: TRBD2 (6 bases). V lost 0 bases and J 8 bases, leaving 24 bases between the germline ends. Per the germline V gene, CDR1 is SGHRS and CDR2 is YFSETQ. The CDR3 has 18 amino acids.

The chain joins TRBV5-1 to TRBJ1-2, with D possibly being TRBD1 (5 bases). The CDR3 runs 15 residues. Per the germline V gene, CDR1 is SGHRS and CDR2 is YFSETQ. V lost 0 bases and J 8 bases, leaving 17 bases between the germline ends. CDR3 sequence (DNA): TGCGCCAGCAGCTTGGCCGGCAGGGCGGGAGAGGGCTACACCTTC. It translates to CASSLAGRAGEGYTF.

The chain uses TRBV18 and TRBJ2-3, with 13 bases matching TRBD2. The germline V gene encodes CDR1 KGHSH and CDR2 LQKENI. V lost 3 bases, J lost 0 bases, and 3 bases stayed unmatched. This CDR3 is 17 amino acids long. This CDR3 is CASSPGLAGTSTDTQYF. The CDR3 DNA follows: TGTGCCAGCTCACCGGGACTAGCGGGAACTAGCACAGATACGCAGTATTTT.

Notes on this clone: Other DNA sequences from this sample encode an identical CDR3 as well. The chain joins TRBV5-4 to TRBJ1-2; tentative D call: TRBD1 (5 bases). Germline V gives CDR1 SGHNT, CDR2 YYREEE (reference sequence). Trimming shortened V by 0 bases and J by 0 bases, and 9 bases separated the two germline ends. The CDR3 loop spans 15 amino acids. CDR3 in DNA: TGTGCCAGCAGCTTGGAGGCAGGGTCTAACTATGGCTACACCTTC. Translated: CASSLEAGSNYGYTF.

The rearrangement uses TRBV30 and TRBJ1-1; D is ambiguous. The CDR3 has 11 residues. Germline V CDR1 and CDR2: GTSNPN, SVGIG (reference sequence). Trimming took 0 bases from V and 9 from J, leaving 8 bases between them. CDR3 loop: CAWSVKQKAFF. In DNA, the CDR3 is TGTGCCTGGAGTGTTAAACAGAAAGCTTTCTTT.

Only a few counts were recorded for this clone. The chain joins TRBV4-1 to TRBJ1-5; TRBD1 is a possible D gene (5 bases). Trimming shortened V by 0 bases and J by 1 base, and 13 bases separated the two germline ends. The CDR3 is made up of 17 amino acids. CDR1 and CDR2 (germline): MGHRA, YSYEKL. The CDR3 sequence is CASSQELQRGSNQPQHF. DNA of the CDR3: TGCGCCAGCAGCCAAGAACTACAAAGGGGAAGCAATCAGCCCCAGCATTTT.

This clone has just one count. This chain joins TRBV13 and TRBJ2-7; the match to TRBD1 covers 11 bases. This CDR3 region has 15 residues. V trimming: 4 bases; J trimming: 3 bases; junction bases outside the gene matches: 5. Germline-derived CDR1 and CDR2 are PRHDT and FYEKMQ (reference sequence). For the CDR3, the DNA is TGTGCCAGCAGCTCCGACGGGACAGGGGGCTACGAGCAGTACTTC. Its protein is CASSSDGTGGYEQYF.

CDR3: CASSYSGADSNQPQHF. CDR3 nucleotides: TGTGCCAGCAGTTACTCGGGGGCAGATAGCAATCAGCCCCAGCATTTT. This chain links TRBV6-5 with TRBJ1-5, with D possibly matching TRBD1 (6 bases). This CDR3 contains 16 residues. Germline V lookup: CDR1 MNHEY, CDR2 SVGAGI. V was clipped by 0 bases and J by 0 bases, with 9 bases between them.

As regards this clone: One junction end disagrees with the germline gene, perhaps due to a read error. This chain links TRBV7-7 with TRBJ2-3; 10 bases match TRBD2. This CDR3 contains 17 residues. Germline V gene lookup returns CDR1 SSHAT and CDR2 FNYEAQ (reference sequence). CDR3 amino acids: CASSPTIAGGSTDTQYF. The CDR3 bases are TGTGCTAGCAGCCCTACTATAGCGGGGGGTTCCACAGATACGCAGTATTTT.